The 27 T cell receptor beta chains below come from one sample, sequenced in a study of Ad26.COV2.S vaccination and SARS-CoV-2 variants (dated by TCRdb to the early 2020s). This specimen's treatment or condition label, per the study, means: some 19 received Ad26.COV2.S at low or high dose, single or two shots; about 5 received placebo; per-sample allocation not given. For vaccine and placebo recipients, repertoires were sequenced using samples collected on day 63 after the first injection. Library preparation employed the immunoSEQ multiplex PCR assay. Entries here come from immuneACCESS through TCRdb and include only in-frame sequences with V and J called. Some clones fail to appear in such tables; in the studies checked, an unresolved V gene covers under half of the shortfall, and the cause of the remainder is unknown. Counted in this sample were 400,000 or so clones; less than 90% of them appeared once. The ten largest clonotypes hold approximately 3.7% of the sample.

This specimen was peripheral blood, taken in a trial of Ad26.COV2.S vaccine versus placebo. The receptors here all came from a person aged 18-65 years who received the Ad26.COV2.S COVID-19 vaccine or a placebo.

This clone was detected only a few times. The rearrangement links TRBV2 to TRBJ1-6, with a possible D match to TRBD1 (6 bases). Germline CDR1 reads SNHLY; CDR2 reads FYNNEI. This CDR3 has 15 amino acids. V gave up 1 base and J gave up 7 bases, with 11 bases separating them. This CDR3 is CASSEGGAENSPLHF. The CDR3 DNA is TGTGCCAGCAGTGAAGGGGGGGCAGAAAATTCACCCCTCCACTTT.

This chain joins TRBV7-9 and TRBJ2-1; D is possibly TRBD1 (6 bases). CDR1 is SEHNR, CDR2 FQNEAQ, per germline (reference sequence). Trimming took 5 bases from V and 9 from J, leaving 17 bases between them. The CDR3 loop spans 14 amino acids. CDR3 nucleotides: TGTGCCAGCAGCCCGAACGAGGGGGTTAGTGAGCAGTTCTTC. As protein: CASSPNEGVSEQFF.

The chain joins TRBV27 to TRBJ1-6; D uncertain. CDR1 and CDR2 from the germline V gene are MNHEY and SMNVEV (reference sequence). The CDR3 loop spans 18 amino acids. Trimming pared 6 bases from V and 0 bases from J, leaving 18 bases between. CDR3 in amino acids: CASSLTPGSSSYNSPLHF. The CDR3 nucleotides are TGTGCCAGCAGCCTTACGCCGGGATCCAGCTCCTATAATTCACCCCTCCACTTT.

V is TRBV12-3 or TRBV12-4 and J is TRBJ2-2, with D hard to call. V dropped 3 bases and J dropped 4 bases, with 6 bases sitting between them. This CDR3 has 13 amino acids. CDR3 sequence (DNA): TGTGCCAGCAGTTTGGGATTCACCGGGGAGCTGTTTTTT. Its protein product is CASSLGFTGELFF.

The chain combines TRBV5-1 with TRBJ2-5, with D unresolved. The CDR3 consists of 15 residues. Germline CDR1 is SGHRS and CDR2 is YFSETQ. V lost 0 bases and J 5 bases, leaving 14 bases between the germline ends. The CDR3 coding sequence is TGCGCCAGCAGCTTGGCCGACTCGCTTGTGGAGACCCAGTACTTC. It translates to CASSLADSLVETQYF.

The chain links TRBV29-1 to TRBJ2-5; D is uncertain. Germline CDR1 and CDR2: SQVTM and ANQGSEA. The CDR3 loop spans 13 amino acids. V lost 0 bases and J lost 5, with 10 bases in between. The CDR3 DNA reads as TGCAGCGTTGAAGAGGGCCCAAGGGAGACCCAGTACTTC. Translated: CSVEEGPRETQYF.

The chain uses TRBV6-5 and TRBJ2-5; no reliable D call. This CDR3 has 15 amino acids. CDR1 and CDR2 from the germline V gene are MNHEY and SVGAGI. V gave up 0 bases and J gave up 4 bases, with 12 bases separating them. The CDR3 bases are TGTGCCAGCAGTTACTCGGGCGGCAACGGAGAGACCCAGTACTTC. Translation: CASSYSGGNGETQYF.

The chain is built from TRBV10-1 and TRBJ1-2, with 8 bases identical to TRBD1. Germline V gives CDR1 WNHNN, CDR2 SYGVQD (reference sequence). After removal of 5 bases from V and 7 bases from J, the junction contained 6 bases not matched to a gene. CDR3 length: 13 residues. The CDR3 sequence is CASSPGGAFGYTF. DNA for the CDR3: TGCGCCAGCAGTCCAGGGGGCGCGTTTGGCTACACCTTC.

The J gene is TRBJ1-2, the V gene TRBV19, with a weak D call TRBD1 (5 bases). The CDR3 consists of 15 residues. V gave up 6 bases and J gave up 3 bases, with 17 bases separating them. The germline V gene has CDR1 LNHDA and CDR2 SQIVND (reference sequence). In DNA form, the CDR3 reads TGTGCCAGTAGGAAGACCGGAGGGGCGTACTATGGCTACACCTTC. This translates into CASRKTGGAYYGYTF. The entire variable domain, with the rest obtained from reference TRBV19 and TRBJ1-2, is as follows: DGGITQSPKYLFRKEGQNVTLSCEQNLNHDAMYWYRQDPGQGLRLIYYSQIVNDFQKGDIAEGYSVSREKKESFPLTVTSAQKNPTAFYLCASRKTGGAYYGYTFGSGTRLTVV.

This clone was found once. The rearrangement joins TRBV6-5 to TRBJ1-6; weak D call: TRBD1 (6 bases). This CDR3 is 15 amino acids long. V lost 7 bases, J lost 9 bases, and 19 bases lay in between. Germline CDR1 reads MNHEY; CDR2 reads SVGAGI. The CDR3 coding sequence is TGTGCCAGCACCCCTTCCAACAGGGAAGGTTCACCCCTCCACTTT. It codes for CASTPSNREGSPLHF.

The chain recombines TRBV18 with TRBJ2-7; 7 bases agree with TRBD1. The V gene end was trimmed by 6 bases and the J gene end by 3 bases; junction bases not matched to a gene: 8. The CDR3 has 14 amino acids. Per the germline V gene, CDR1 is KGHSH and CDR2 is LQKENI. As DNA, the CDR3 is TGTGCCAGCTCCCCCGGGACAGTGCACTACGAGCAGTACTTC. Amino acid sequence: CASSPGTVHYEQYF.

CDR3 nucleotides: TGTGCCAGCAGCGTAGCTCTGAGGGGGCGGGATTCACCCCTCCACTTT. Its protein product is CASSVALRGRDSPLHF. The chain carries TRBV9 and TRBJ1-6; the match to TRBD1 covers 7 bases. Germline CDR1 and CDR2: SGDLS and YYNGEE. The CDR3 spans 16 residues. V was pared by 0 bases and J by 8 bases, with 8 bases of the junction left unmatched.

The chain is built from TRBV7-9 and TRBJ2-3, with 7 bases fitting TRBD2. The V segment lost 3 bases and the J segment 5 bases; nucleotides outside the gene matches: 8. The CDR3 extends over 15 amino acids. CDR1 and CDR2 from the germline V gene are SEHNR and FQNEAQ (reference sequence). CDR3 loop: CASSFLAGEGDTQYF. In nucleotides, the CDR3 is TGTGCCAGCAGCTTCCTGGCGGGGGAAGGAGATACGCAGTATTTT.

This chain connects TRBV4-1 to TRBJ1-5; 9 nucleotides line up with TRBD1. CDR1 is MGHRA and CDR2 is YSYEKL in the germline V gene. V was pared by 4 bases and J by 5 bases, with 9 bases of the junction left unmatched. The CDR3 is 16 residues long. CDR3 in amino acids: CASSRRADRGYQPQHF. The CDR3 nucleotides read TGCGCCAGCAGCCGTAGGGCGGACAGGGGATATCAGCCCCAGCATTTT.

The chain joins TRBV19 to TRBJ2-1; D is ambiguous. Germline V gene lookup returns CDR1 LNHDA and CDR2 SQIVND (reference sequence). This CDR3 has 11 amino acids. V was clipped by 6 bases and J by 0 bases, with 0 bases between them. CDR3 in DNA: TGTGCCAGTAGCTCCTACAATGAGCAGTTCTTC. Its translation: CASSSYNEQFF.

The V call is TRBV5-1, the J call TRBJ2-1; tentative D call: TRBD2 (5 bases). The V end was cut by 4 bases, the J end by 7 bases, with 21 bases between. Looked up from germline, CDR1 is SGHRS and CDR2 is YFSETQ. The CDR3 has 16 amino acids. CDR3 residues: CASSPRQDSLGNEQFF. The CDR3, as DNA: TGCGCCAGCAGCCCAAGGCAGGACTCCCTAGGGAATGAGCAGTTCTTC.

V and J are TRBV7-9 and TRBJ2-3; D is unresolved. CDR3 length: 13 residues. The ends were cut back, 1 base at V and 8 bases at J, with 10 bases in the middle. Germline CDR1 and CDR2: SEHNR and FQNEAQ (reference sequence). This CDR3 is CASSLETASTQYF. The DNA for the CDR3 is TGTGCCAGCAGCTTAGAGACTGCATCTACGCAGTATTTT.

This chain uses TRBV7-8 with TRBJ2-7, with TRBD2 identical over 13 bases. Germline trimming cut 2 bases from V and 4 bases from J; bases unmatched to any gene: 11. Per the germline V gene, CDR1 is SGHVS and CDR2 is FQNEAQ. The CDR3 is made up of 18 amino acids. The CDR3 here is CASSLKLAGGSGKYEQYF. The CDR3 DNA reads TGTGCCAGCAGCTTAAAACTAGCGGGGGGGAGTGGGAAATACGAGCAGTACTTC. The whole variable domain, remainder taken from reference TRBV7-8 and TRBJ2-7, is GAGVSQSPRYKVAKRGQDVALRCDPISGHVSLFWYQQALGQGPEFLTYFQNEAQLDKSGLPSDRFFAERPEGSVSTLKIQRTQQEDSAVYLCASSLKLAGGSGKYEQYFGPGTRLTVT.

The V call is TRBV6-6, the J call TRBJ2-5, with a tentative D call TRBD2 (6 bases). This CDR3 comprises 14 residues. V lost 5 bases to trimming and J lost 2 bases, with 12 bases between them. The germline V gene has CDR1 MNHNY and CDR2 SVGAGI (reference sequence). The CDR3 loop is CASSEDYFQETQYF. In nucleotides, the CDR3 is TGTGCCAGCAGTGAGGACTACTTTCAAGAGACCCAGTACTTC.

The chain is built from TRBV12-3 or TRBV12-4 and TRBJ2-7; D not certain. V lost 5 bases and J 2 bases, leaving 7 bases between the germline ends. This CDR3 is 12 amino acids long. CDR3 protein: CASSGTAYEQYF. Here the CDR3 DNA reads TGTGCCAGCAGTGGAACCGCCTACGAGCAGTACTTC.

This clone was detected once. This CDR3 reads CASSLSYVLESEANYGYTF. In nucleotides, the CDR3 is TGCGCCAGCAGCTTGTCGTATGTTCTTGAAAGCGAAGCTAACTATGGCTACACCTTC. V usage is TRBV5-1 and J usage is TRBJ1-2; no reliable D call. Germline V gene lookup returns CDR1 SGHRS and CDR2 YFSETQ. Trimming left V 1 base short and J 0 bases short, with 22 bases between. This CDR3 contains 19 residues.

The chain is built from TRBV5-6 and TRBJ1-1; no clear D gene. Trimming cost V 1 base and J 2 bases, with 3 bases left between them. Germline CDR1 reads SGHDT; CDR2 reads YYEEEE. This CDR3 is 12 amino acids long. CDR3 nucleotide sequence: TGTGCCAGCAGCTTGATAAACACTGAAGCTTTCTTT. This codes for CASSLINTEAFF.

The gene calls are TRBV18 and TRBJ2-7; 9 bases align to TRBD2. The J segment lost 2 bases and the V segment lost 2 bases, leaving 10 bases of the junction unmatched. The CDR3 sequence is 17 residues long. CDR1 and CDR2 from the germline V gene are KGHSH and LQKENI. Written as DNA, the CDR3 is TGTGCCAGCTCACCATTTGGGCCTAGCGGGGCTCCCTACGAGCAGTACTTC. Translating gives CASSPFGPSGAPYEQYF.

In this sample, this clone turned up a few times. This chain links TRBV7-2 with TRBJ1-5, with a tentative D call TRBD1 (6 bases). Germline CDR1 and CDR2: SGHTA and FQGNSA. The CDR3 covers 13 residues. Trimming cost V 1 base and J 7 bases, with 8 bases left between them. CDR3 DNA sequence: TGTGCCAGCAGCTTAGAACAGGGACAGCCCCAGCATTTT. Translating it yields CASSLEQGQPQHF.

This clone occurred a few times. The chain carries TRBV4-2 and TRBJ2-1, with 7 positions matching TRBD2. The CDR3 is made up of 15 amino acids. The ends lost 0 bases at V and 8 bases at J; junction bases unmatched: 7. Germline V lookup: CDR1 LGHNA, CDR2 YNFKEQ. DNA of the CDR3: TGTGCCAGCAGCCAAGAGGGGGGGATCAAGGATGAGCAGTTCTTC. This sequence encodes CASSQEGGIKDEQFF.

V is TRBV29-1 and J is TRBJ2-3, with D maybe TRBD1 (6 bases). Per the germline V gene, CDR1 is SQVTM and CDR2 is ANQGSEA. CDR3 length: 16 amino acids. V dropped 1 base and J dropped 4 bases, with 18 bases sitting between them. DNA of the CDR3: TGCAGCGTTGAAGGAGGAGGCAGGGGCTGGTCAGATACGCAGTATTTT. Its protein product is CSVEGGGRGWSDTQYF.

The V and J genes are TRBV15 and TRBJ2-3; tentative D call: TRBD2 (5 bases). There are 13 residues in the CDR3. Deletions cut 8 bases from V and 0 bases from J, with 9 bases between. Germline CDR1 reads LNHNV; CDR2 reads YYDKDF (reference sequence). CDR3 DNA: TGTGCCACCTTCGGGGTTAGCACAGATACGCAGTATTTT. This codes for CATFGVSTDTQYF.